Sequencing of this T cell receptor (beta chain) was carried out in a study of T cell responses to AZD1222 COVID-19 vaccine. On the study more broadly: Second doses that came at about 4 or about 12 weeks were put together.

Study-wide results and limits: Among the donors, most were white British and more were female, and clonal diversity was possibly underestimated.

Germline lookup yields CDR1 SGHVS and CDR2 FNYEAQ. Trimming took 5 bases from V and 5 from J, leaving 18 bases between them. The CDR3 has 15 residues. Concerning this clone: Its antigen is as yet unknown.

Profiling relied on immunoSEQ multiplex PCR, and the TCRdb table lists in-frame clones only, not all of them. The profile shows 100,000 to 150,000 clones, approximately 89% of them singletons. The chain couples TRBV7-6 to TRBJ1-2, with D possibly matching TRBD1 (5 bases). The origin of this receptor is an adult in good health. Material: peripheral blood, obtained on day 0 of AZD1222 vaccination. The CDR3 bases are TGTGCCAGCAGCCCGGGGGGGGTTGGTTCTTATGGCTACACCTTC. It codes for CASSPGGVGSYGYTF.